These 14 T cell receptor beta chains were all obtained from the same sample, sequenced in a study of T cell repertoires and leukemia-associated antigens. No cognate antigen is known for these TCRs. One entry per CDR3 protein, called by TCRdb with MiXCR from the 5' RACE reads. In the table there are 10,000 to 13,000 distinct CDR3 sequences, less than 45% of which are singletons. The sample consisted of CD3+ T cells sorted from blood and cultured. All receptors derive from a female donor in good health.

This clonotype occurred once. The chain is built from TRBV6-4 and TRBJ2-1, with 8 nucleotides matching TRBD2. This CDR3 spans 16 amino acids. CDR1 is MRHNA, CDR2 SNTAGT, per germline. The J segment lost 10 bases and the V segment lost 8 bases, leaving 19 bases of the junction unmatched. CDR3 loop: CASPPFVRPGGNEQFF. The CDR3 nucleotides read TGTGCCAGCCCCCCCTTCGTGCGGCCGGGGGGGAACGAGCAGTTCTTC.

This clonotype was found once. The chain carries TRBV19 and TRBJ2-7; 8 bases are shared with TRBD2. This CDR3 region has 15 residues. Germline V lookup: CDR1 LNHDA, CDR2 SQIVND (reference sequence). Trimming removed 3 bases from V and 2 bases from J; junction bases left unmatched: 6. The CDR3 nucleotides read TGTGCCAGTAGTATTGCAGCGGGAGCAACCTACGAGCAGTACTTC. Its protein product is CASSIAAGATYEQYF.

The gene calls are TRBV12-3 or TRBV12-4 and TRBJ1-6; TRBD1 is a possible D gene (6 bases). This CDR3 has 17 residues. Trimming stripped 5 bases from V and 3 bases from J, with 17 bases between. The CDR3 spells CASSPDSPSYYNSPLHF. The CDR3 nucleotides read TGTGCCAGCAGTCCGGACAGCCCTTCCTACTATAATTCACCCCTCCACTTT.

The chain recombines TRBV9 with TRBJ2-1, with D maybe TRBD2 (7 bases). The ends were cut back, 0 bases at V and 2 bases at J, with 18 bases in the middle. Germline V CDR1 and CDR2: SGDLS, YYNGEE. The CDR3 has 18 amino acids. CDR3 loop: CASSVEGGASAAYNEQFF. In nucleotides, the CDR3 is TGTGCCAGCAGCGTAGAGGGGGGGGCTAGCGCAGCCTACAATGAGCAGTTCTTC.

The rearrangement joins TRBV20-1 to TRBJ2-3; the D is unclear. The V gene's germline CDR1 is DFQATT and CDR2 SNEGSKA (reference sequence). The V end was cut by 5 bases, the J end by 1 base, with 16 bases between. This CDR3 comprises 15 residues. CDR3 in amino acids: CSAAILTTRTDTQYF. In nucleotides, the CDR3 is TGCAGTGCTGCCATCTTAACCACGCGCACAGATACGCAGTATTTT.

For this clonotype: Likely a read error: the CDR3 ends without its conserved phenylalanine or tryptophan. This sequence joins TRBV29-1 and TRBJ2-3; TRBD1 aligns across 7 bases. The J call may be faulty, since TRBJ1-5 better matches the DNA end. There are 15 residues in the CDR3. Germline CDR1 and CDR2: SQVTM and ANQGSEA. CDR3 DNA sequence: TGCAGCGCTTGGGAGCTAGCGGGAGGGACAGATACGCAGCATCTT. It specifies CSAWELAGGTDTQHL.

Sample share makes this clonotype medium-sized. The J gene is TRBJ2-7, the V gene TRBV12-3 or TRBV12-4, with D unresolved. The CDR3 spans 12 residues. V was trimmed by 1 base and J by 7 bases, leaving 8 bases between them. The chain's CDR3 is CASSLVGFEQYF. The CDR3 DNA follows: TGTGCCAGCAGTTTAGTGGGTTTTGAGCAGTACTTC.

By frequency in the sample, this clonotype is medium-sized (0.01 to 0.1%). This chain joins TRBV5-1 and TRBJ2-7, with D unclear. Germline-derived CDR1 and CDR2 are SGHRS and YFSETQ. This CDR3 spans 11 amino acids. Trimming pared 2 bases from V and 3 bases from J, leaving 3 bases between. CDR3: CASSLYYEQYF. The CDR3 DNA sequence: TGCGCCAGCAGCTTATACTACGAGCAGTACTTC.

This clonotype was recorded a few times. This could be a read error, since a much larger clone is one nucleotide away. The chain has TRBV4-3 and TRBJ2-1; D ambiguous. This CDR3 comprises 14 residues. Looked up from germline, CDR1 is LGHNA and CDR2 is YSLEER. CDR3 sequence (DNA): TGCGCCAGCAGCCAAGAAACTGTGGGCAATGAGCAGTCCTTC. Translated, it gives CASSQETVGNEQSF.

This clonotype was detected ten times or more. The rearrangement links TRBV18 to TRBJ2-7, with 7 nucleotides matching TRBD1. The CDR3 contains 15 residues. Trimming cost V 2 bases and J 0 bases; bases outside gene matches: 4. Germline loops: CDR1 KGHSH, CDR2 LQKENI. The CDR3 DNA reads TGTGCCAGCTCACCATCGGGACAGAACTCCTACGAGCAGTACTTC. This translates into CASSPSGQNSYEQYF.

By proportion, this clonotype is medium-sized (0.01 to 0.1%). This chain joins TRBV6-6 and TRBJ2-5; no clear D gene. Per germline, CDR1 MNHNY and CDR2 SVGAGI (reference sequence). V was trimmed by 4 bases and J by 1 base, leaving 7 bases between them. The length of the CDR3 is 13 residues. The CDR3 DNA sequence: TGTGCCAGCAGTTCCACCCGCCAAGAGACCCAGTACTTC. Translation gives CASSSTRQETQYF.

This chain joins TRBV23-1 and TRBJ2-7, with D uncertain. TRBV23-1 carries the ORF label, with uncertain function. The CDR3 length is 14 residues. V lost 2 bases, J lost 0 bases, and 8 bases lay in between. The DNA of the CDR3 is TGCGCCAGCAGTCAACGCCCAAGCTCCTACGAGCAGTACTTC. This gives the protein CASSQRPSSYEQYF.

This clonotype is termed medium-sized (0.01 to 0.1%). The V and J genes are TRBV4-3 and TRBJ2-5; D unresolved. The CDR3 totals 16 residues. The germline V gene encodes CDR1 LGHNA and CDR2 YSLEER. Trimming cost V 3 bases and J 2 bases, with 16 bases left between them. As DNA, the CDR3 is TGCGCCAGCAGCCACCGCCTCCGCCAGGAACAAGAGACCCAGTACTTC. Its protein is CASSHRLRQEQETQYF.

The table lists this clonotype with a few counts. The chain uses TRBV12-3 or TRBV12-4 and TRBJ1-2; weak D call: TRBD1 (5 bases). This CDR3 region has 13 residues. V was trimmed by 1 base and J by 7 bases, leaving 10 bases between them. CDR3 nucleotides: TGTGCCAGCAGTTTAGTCCAGGGCCGTGGCTACACCTTC. Residues: CASSLVQGRGYTF.